A single sample gave rise to the 21 T cell receptor beta chains below, sequenced in a study of Graves' ophthalmopathy and Graves' hyperthyroidism. RNA transcripts were the template, and TCR beta CDR3 regions were amplified from them. First-round RT-PCR used HTBI primers; second-round multiplex PCR followed. TCRdb reprocessed the multiplex PCR reads with MiXCR, giving one entry per CDR3 protein. In the table there are 1 million to 1.3 million distinct CDR3 sequences, about 40% of which are singletons. Sequenced input: peripheral blood or thyroid tissue (not recorded which). The receptors were gathered from an adult man with Graves' hyperthyroidism.

This clonotype has only a few counts. This chain links TRBV27 with TRBJ1-4; 7 nucleotides align to TRBD1. Germline trimming cut 2 bases from V and 10 bases from J; bases unmatched to any gene: 4. Looked up from germline, CDR1 is MNHEY and CDR2 is SMNVEV (reference sequence). The CDR3 covers 13 residues. In nucleotides, the CDR3 is TGTGCCAGCAGTTTACAGGGGGGAGGAAAACTGTTTTTT. This translates into CASSLQGGGKLFF.

This clonotype was detected ten times or more. The chain has TRBV5-1 and TRBJ1-1; tentative D call: TRBD1 (5 bases). Trimming pared 4 bases from V and 2 bases from J, leaving 15 bases between. Germline-derived CDR1 and CDR2 are SGHRS and YFSETQ. The CDR3 has 15 amino acids. CDR3 in amino acids: CASSGRGRTNTEAFF. As DNA, the CDR3 is TGCGCCAGCAGCGGGCGGGGACGGACTAACACTGAAGCTTTCTTT.

The rearrangement joins TRBV13 to TRBJ2-5; 10 nucleotides match TRBD2. The J segment lost 3 bases and the V segment lost 5 bases, leaving 15 bases of the junction unmatched. CDR1 is PRHDT and CDR2 is FYEKMQ in the germline V gene (reference sequence). This CDR3 contains 18 residues. CDR3 sequence reads: CASSLPRGLAGEKETQYF. In DNA form, the CDR3 reads TGTGCCAGCAGCCTCCCCCGGGGGCTAGCGGGAGAGAAAGAGACCCAGTACTTC.

This rearrangement joins TRBV12-5 to TRBJ2-5; 9 bases are shared with TRBD2. The J call may be incorrect, as the DNA end agrees better with TRBJ2-1. This CDR3 region has 18 residues. CDR1 and CDR2 (germline): LGHNT, FRNRAP. CDR3 DNA sequence: TGTGCTAGTGGTTTTGATCGCGGGAGGGCCACGAACAACAATGAGCAGTTCTTC. This sequence encodes CASGFDRGRATNNNEQFF.

This clonotype showed up many times. The rearrangement joins TRBV12-3 or TRBV12-4 to TRBJ2-5; a weak D match, TRBD2 (6 bases). There are 15 residues in the CDR3. V was pared by 3 bases and J by 7 bases, with 18 bases between. In nucleotides, the CDR3 is TGTGCCAGCAGTTTTCCCGCTATCAGCGGGCCGACCCAGTACTTC. This sequence encodes CASSFPAISGPTQYF.

The genes are TRBV5-1 and TRBJ2-3; 8 bases are shared with TRBD1. Germline CDR1 and CDR2: SGHRS and YFSETQ. The CDR3 is 14 amino acids. After removal of 7 bases from V and 1 base from J, the junction contained 5 bases not matched to a gene. CDR3 DNA sequence: TGCGCCAGCCGCGACAGGGGAGGCACAGATACGCAGTATTTT. Translated, it gives CASRDRGGTDTQYF.

There are many counts of this clonotype. CDR3 sequence reads: CSVEDPVIVGKLFF. CDR3 bases: TGCAGCGTTGAAGATCCGGTCATTGTGGGAAAACTGTTTTTT. This chain uses TRBV29-1 with TRBJ1-4; D gene unclear. V shed 0 bases and J shed 10 bases, with 15 bases lying between them. The germline gives CDR1 SQVTM, CDR2 ANQGSEA. The CDR3 loop spans 14 amino acids.

This clonotype has ten or more counts. The chain is built from TRBV14 and TRBJ1-6, with TRBD1 matching over 10 bases. Per the germline V gene, CDR1 is SGHDN and CDR2 is FVKESK. The CDR3 sequence is 14 residues long. J lost 9 bases, V lost 4 bases, and 3 bases had no gene match. The DNA of the CDR3 is TGTGCCAGCAGCCGGGACAGGGGCAGTTCACCCCTCCACTTT. Translated, it gives CASSRDRGSSPLHF.

This clonotype has a count of ten or more. The gene calls are TRBV7-9 and TRBJ2-2; TRBD2 might be the D (5 bases). The CDR3 runs to 15 residues. Germline CDR1 reads SEHNR; CDR2 reads FQNEAQ (reference sequence). The ends were cut back, 5 bases at V and 2 bases at J, with 12 bases in the middle. CDR3 region: CASSPRDTNTGELFF. CDR3 DNA: TGTGCCAGCAGCCCCCGGGATACCAACACCGGGGAGCTGTTTTTT. Using reference TRBV7-9 and TRBJ2-2 for the parts outside the CDR3, the full variable domain is DTGVSQNPRHKITKRGQNVTFRCDPISEHNRLYWYRQTLGQGPEFLTYFQNEAQLEKSRLLSDRFSAERPKGSFSTLEIQRTEQGDSAMYLCASSPRDTNTGELFFGEGSRLTVL.

As to this clonotype: A read error is possible here, since a much larger clone lies one base away. This chain connects TRBV6-1 to TRBJ2-7; a weak D match, TRBD2 (6 bases). The CDR3 is made up of 13 amino acids. The germline V gene has CDR1 MNHNS and CDR2 SASEGT. The DNA for the CDR3 is TGTGCCAGCAGCCACCAGGGAGGTCCCGAGCAGTGCTTC. Translation gives CASSHQGGPEQCF.

The V gene is TRBV7-8, the J gene TRBJ2-7, with 7 bases matching TRBD1. J lost 7 bases, V lost 3 bases, and 15 bases had no gene match. The germline V gene encodes CDR1 SGHVS and CDR2 FQNEAQ. The CDR3 has 16 amino acids. The CDR3 nucleotides are TGTGCCAGCAGCTTCGGACAGGTGGGGAACTACGGAGAGCAGTACTTC. Residues: CASSFGQVGNYGEQYF.

This chain connects TRBV7-2 to TRBJ2-7; D is unclear. This CDR3 has 12 residues. V gave up 8 bases and J gave up 6 bases, with 14 bases separating them. Germline CDR1 is SGHTA and CDR2 is FQGNSA. The CDR3 region has the DNA TGTGCCAGCGTCGAGTTTTTCGGCGAGCAGTACTTC. Protein: CASVEFFGEQYF.

This clonotype was found a few times. A much larger clonotype is one base distant, so this may be a read error. The chain has TRBV14 and TRBJ1-5; 7 bases align to TRBD1. V was clipped by 4 bases and J by 4 bases; unmatched bases: 22. Germline V gene sequence: CDR1 SGHDN, CDR2 FVKESK. The CDR3 totals 20 residues. Written as DNA, the CDR3 is TGTGCCAGCAGCCCCTATCTCGCAGGGGGGGGTTCGCTTAGGAATCAGCCCCAGCATTTT. This encodes CASSPYLAGGGSLRNQPQHF. Variable domain in full (rest from reference TRBV14 and TRBJ1-5): EAGVTQFPSHSVIEKGQTVTLRCDPISGHDNLYWYRRVMGKEIKFLLHFVKESKQDESGMPNNRFLAERTGGTYSTLKVQPAELEDSGVYFCASSPYLAGGGSLRNQPQHFGDGTRLSIL.

The genes are TRBV7-2 and TRBJ1-2; the D gene is possibly TRBD1 (6 bases). V lost 6 bases and J 3 bases, leaving 20 bases between the germline ends. The CDR3 spans 16 residues. The germline V gene encodes CDR1 SGHTA and CDR2 FQGNSA. CDR3: CASRGGQLARDYGYTF. The CDR3 DNA reads TGTGCCAGCAGGGGGGGGCAGCTTGCGAGGGACTATGGCTACACCTTC.

This clonotype appeared many times. The V gene is TRBV24-1, the J gene TRBJ1-4; 12 nucleotides agree with TRBD1. The germline V gene has CDR1 KGHDR and CDR2 SFDVKD. CDR3 length equals 19 residues. V gave up 4 bases and J gave up 7 bases; unmatched junction bases: 15. CDR3 DNA sequence: TGTGCCACCAGTGAGACTTACCGGGACAGGGGGCGCTGGATTGAAAAACTGTTTTTT. As protein: CATSETYRDRGRWIEKLFF.

This clonotype occurred once. A much larger clone lies one base from this, so it may be a read error. J is TRBJ1-2 and V is TRBV5-1, with TRBD1 matching over 7 bases. Unmatched junction bases numbered 16, after V lost 7 bases and J lost 4 bases. Germline loops: CDR1 SGHRS, CDR2 YFSETQ. There are 16 residues in the CDR3. The CDR3 region is CASSPGQGVDFYGYTF. The CDR3, as DNA: TGCGCCAGCTCGCCCGGCCAGGGGGTCGACTTCTATGGCTACACCTTC.

In this sample, this clonotype turned up many times. The rearrangement links TRBV7-8 to TRBJ2-7; D is perhaps TRBD2 (5 bases). The V gene lost 5 bases and the J gene lost 4 bases, with 12 bases spanning the gap. The CDR3 contains 13 residues. From germline, CDR1 is SGHVS and CDR2 FQNEAQ. DNA for the CDR3: TGTGCCAGCAGCGAGGGCAGGAATTACGAGCAGTACTTC. Translated: CASSEGRNYEQYF.

This clonotype was counted at least ten times. A read error is possible here, since a much larger clone lies one base away. The J gene is TRBJ1-2, the V gene TRBV2; 11 nucleotides line up with TRBD1. Trimming removed 7 bases from V and 5 bases from J; junction bases left unmatched: 12. The CDR3 has 16 amino acids. Per germline, CDR1 SNHLY and CDR2 FYNNEI. The CDR3, as DNA: TGTGCCAGCAACGTAGCCCAACGGGACAGGGGGTATGGCTACACCTTC. Protein product: CASNVAQRDRGYGYTF.

The chain is built from TRBV4-1 and TRBJ1-1; the D gene is possibly TRBD1 (5 bases). Trimming took off 1 base at V and 5 bases at J, with 11 bases between the two ends. Germline V gene data show CDR1 as MGHRA and CDR2 as YSYEKL. The CDR3 contains 14 residues. The CDR3 DNA reads as TGCGCCAGCAGCCAAGTGCCCCGGGGGACTGAAGCTTTCTTT. Amino acids: CASSQVPRGTEAFF.

This clonotype has a count of ten or more. The J gene is TRBJ2-7, the V gene TRBV29-1; 7 bases are a match to TRBD1. V trimming: 3 bases; J trimming: 3 bases; junction bases outside the gene matches: 14. CDR1 SQVTM and CDR2 ANQGSEA come from the germline V gene. The CDR3 consists of 16 residues. As DNA, the CDR3 is TGCAGCGTTGACGGGACAGAGGATAGTATGAGCTACGAGCAGTACTTC. It is translated as CSVDGTEDSMSYEQYF.

The J gene is TRBJ1-2, the V gene TRBV30; TRBD1 matches 7 bases. V dropped 4 bases and J dropped 2; count of bases not matched to a gene: 7. The CDR3 length is 14 residues. Germline CDR1 GTSNPN, CDR2 SVGIG (reference sequence). The CDR3 bases are TGTGCCTGGACTACACAGGGGTTGAACTATGGCTACACCTTC. Translation: CAWTTQGLNYGYTF.